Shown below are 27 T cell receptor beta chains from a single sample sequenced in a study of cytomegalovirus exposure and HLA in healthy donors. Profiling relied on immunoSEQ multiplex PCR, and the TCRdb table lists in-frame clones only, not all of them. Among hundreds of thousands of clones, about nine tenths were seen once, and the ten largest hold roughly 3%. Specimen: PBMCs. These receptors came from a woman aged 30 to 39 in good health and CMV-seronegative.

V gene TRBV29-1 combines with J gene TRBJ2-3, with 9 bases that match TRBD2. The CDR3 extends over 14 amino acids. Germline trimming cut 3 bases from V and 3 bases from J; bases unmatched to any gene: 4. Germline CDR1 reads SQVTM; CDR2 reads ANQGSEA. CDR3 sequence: CSVDEGLATDTQYF. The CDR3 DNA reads TGCAGCGTTGATGAGGGACTAGCAACAGATACGCAGTATTTT.

The CDR3 loop is CSVFSVGSYEQYF. The CDR3 DNA is TGCAGCGTTTTTTCCGTCGGATCCTACGAGCAGTACTTC. The chain recombines TRBV29-1 with TRBJ2-7; no definite D call. The CDR3 spans 13 residues. Trimming took off 5 bases at V and 1 base at J, with 12 bases between the two ends. Germline V lookup: CDR1 SQVTM, CDR2 ANQGSEA.

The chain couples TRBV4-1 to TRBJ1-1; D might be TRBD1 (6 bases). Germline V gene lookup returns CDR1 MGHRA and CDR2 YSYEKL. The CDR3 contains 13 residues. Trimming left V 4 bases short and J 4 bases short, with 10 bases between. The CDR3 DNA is TGCGCCAGCAGCCCAGGGGCGGTCACTGAAGCTTTCTTT. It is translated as CASSPGAVTEAFF.

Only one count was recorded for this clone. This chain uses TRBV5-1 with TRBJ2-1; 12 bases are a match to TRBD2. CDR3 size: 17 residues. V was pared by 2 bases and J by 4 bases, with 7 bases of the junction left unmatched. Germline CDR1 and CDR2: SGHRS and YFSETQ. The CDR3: CASSFSLLAGGYNEQFF. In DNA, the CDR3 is TGCGCCAGCAGCTTTTCCCTCCTAGCGGGAGGGTACAATGAGCAGTTCTTC.

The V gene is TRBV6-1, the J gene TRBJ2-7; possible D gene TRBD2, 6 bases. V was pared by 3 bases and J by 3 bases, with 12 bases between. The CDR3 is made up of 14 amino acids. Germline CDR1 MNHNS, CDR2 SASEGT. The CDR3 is CASSEVGGLYEQYF. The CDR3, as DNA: TGTGCCAGCAGTGAGGTGGGAGGACTCTACGAGCAGTACTTC.

This CDR3 reads CASRRSGRAGETQYF. Here the CDR3 DNA reads TGTGCCAGCCGTCGAAGCGGGAGGGCCGGGGAGACCCAGTACTTC. The chain links TRBV2 to TRBJ2-5; TRBD2 aligns across 10 bases. This CDR3 region has 15 residues. V was clipped by 8 bases and J by 5 bases; unmatched bases: 11. CDR1 and CDR2 (germline): SNHLY, FYNNEI. Supplemented by reference TRBV2 and TRBJ2-5, the full variable domain reads EPEVTQTPSHQVTQMGQEVILRCVPISNHLYFYWYRQILGQKVEFLVSFYNNEISEKSEIFDDQFSVERPDGSNFTLKIRSTKLEDSAMYFCASRRSGRAGETQYFGPGTRLLVL.

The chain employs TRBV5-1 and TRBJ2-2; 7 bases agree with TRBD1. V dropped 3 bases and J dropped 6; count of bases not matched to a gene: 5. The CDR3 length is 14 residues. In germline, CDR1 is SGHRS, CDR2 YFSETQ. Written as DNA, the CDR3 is TGCGCCAGCAGCTCCGACAGGGTATCCGGGGAGCTGTTTTTT. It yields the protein CASSSDRVSGELFF.

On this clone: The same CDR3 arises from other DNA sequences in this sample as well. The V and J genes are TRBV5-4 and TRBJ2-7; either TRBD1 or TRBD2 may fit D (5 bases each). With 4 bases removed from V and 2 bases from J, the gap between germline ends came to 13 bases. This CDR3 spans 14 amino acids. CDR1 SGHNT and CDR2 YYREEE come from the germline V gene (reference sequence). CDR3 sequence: CASSAGTSPYEQYF. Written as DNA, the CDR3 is TGTGCCAGCAGCGCCGGGACGAGTCCCTACGAGCAGTACTTC.

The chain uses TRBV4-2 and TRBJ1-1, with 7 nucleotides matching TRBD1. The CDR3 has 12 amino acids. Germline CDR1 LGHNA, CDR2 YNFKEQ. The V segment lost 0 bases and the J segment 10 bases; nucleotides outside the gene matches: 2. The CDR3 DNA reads TGTGCCAGCAGCCAAGATAGACAGGGAGCTTTCTTT. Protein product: CASSQDRQGAFF.

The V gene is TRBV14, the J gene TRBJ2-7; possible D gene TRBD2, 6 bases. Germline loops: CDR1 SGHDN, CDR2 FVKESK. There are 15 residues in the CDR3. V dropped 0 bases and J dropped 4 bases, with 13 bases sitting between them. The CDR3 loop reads CASSQEGYGSYEQYF. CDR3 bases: TGTGCCAGCAGCCAAGAGGGGTACGGGAGTTACGAGCAGTACTTC.

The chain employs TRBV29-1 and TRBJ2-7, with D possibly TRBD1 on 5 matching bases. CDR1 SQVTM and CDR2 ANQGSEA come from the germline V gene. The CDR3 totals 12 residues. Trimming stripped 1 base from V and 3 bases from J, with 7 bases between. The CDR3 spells CSVEGTGYEQYF. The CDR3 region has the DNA TGCAGCGTTGAAGGAACAGGCTACGAGCAGTACTTC.

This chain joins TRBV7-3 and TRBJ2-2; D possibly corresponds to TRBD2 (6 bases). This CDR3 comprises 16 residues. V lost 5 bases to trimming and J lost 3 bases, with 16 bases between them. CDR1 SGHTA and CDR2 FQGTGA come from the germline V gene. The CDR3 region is CASSPARTTYTGELFF. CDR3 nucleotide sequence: TGTGCCAGCAGCCCCGCCCGGACTACGTACACCGGGGAGCTGTTTTTT.

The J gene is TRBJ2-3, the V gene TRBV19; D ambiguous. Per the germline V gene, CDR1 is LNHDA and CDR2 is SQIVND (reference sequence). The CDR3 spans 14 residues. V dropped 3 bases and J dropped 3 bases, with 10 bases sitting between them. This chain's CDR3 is CASSISVGTDTQYF. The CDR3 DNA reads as TGTGCCAGTAGTATTTCGGTGGGAACAGATACGCAGTATTTT.

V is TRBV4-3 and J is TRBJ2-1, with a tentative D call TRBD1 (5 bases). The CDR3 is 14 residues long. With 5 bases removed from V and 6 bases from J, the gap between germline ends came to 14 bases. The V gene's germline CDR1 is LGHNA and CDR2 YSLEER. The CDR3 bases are TGCGCCAGCAGCGGGCTAGGGGCATCCAATGAGCAGTTCTTC. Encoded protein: CASSGLGASNEQFF.

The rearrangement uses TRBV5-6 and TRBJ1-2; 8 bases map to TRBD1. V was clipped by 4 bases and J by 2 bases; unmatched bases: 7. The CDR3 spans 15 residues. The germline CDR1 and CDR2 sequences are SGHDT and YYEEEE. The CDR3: CASSDRGGGNYGYTF. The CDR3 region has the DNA TGTGCCAGCAGCGACAGGGGAGGGGGGAACTATGGCTACACCTTC.

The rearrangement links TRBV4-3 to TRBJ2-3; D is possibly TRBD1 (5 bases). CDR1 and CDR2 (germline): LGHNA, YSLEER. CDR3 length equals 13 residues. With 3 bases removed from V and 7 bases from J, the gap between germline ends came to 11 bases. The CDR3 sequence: CASSQEAGNTQYF. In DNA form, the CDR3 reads TGCGCCAGCAGCCAGGAAGCAGGGAATACGCAGTATTTT.

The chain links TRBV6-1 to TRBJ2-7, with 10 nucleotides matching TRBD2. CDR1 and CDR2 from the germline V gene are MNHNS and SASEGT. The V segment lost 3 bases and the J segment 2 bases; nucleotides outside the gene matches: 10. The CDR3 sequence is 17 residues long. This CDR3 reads CASSERLAGGPPYEQYF. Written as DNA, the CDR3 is TGTGCCAGCAGTGAGAGGTTAGCGGGAGGACCCCCCTACGAGCAGTACTTC.

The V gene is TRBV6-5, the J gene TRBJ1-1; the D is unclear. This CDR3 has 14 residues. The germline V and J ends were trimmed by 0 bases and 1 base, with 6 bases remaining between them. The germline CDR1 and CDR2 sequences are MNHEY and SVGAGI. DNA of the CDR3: TGTGCCAGCAGTTACTCGTCTCAGAACACTGAAGCTTTCTTT. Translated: CASSYSSQNTEAFF.

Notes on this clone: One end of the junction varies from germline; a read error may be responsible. CDR3 in amino acids: CASSEAGMSTGELFF. CDR3 sequence (DNA): TGTGCCAGCAGCGAAGCGGGAATGAGCACCGGGGAGCTGTTTTTT. The V gene is TRBV6-1, the J gene TRBJ2-2; 7 bases fit TRBD2. Germline CDR1 MNHNS, CDR2 SASEGT. The CDR3 loop spans 15 amino acids.

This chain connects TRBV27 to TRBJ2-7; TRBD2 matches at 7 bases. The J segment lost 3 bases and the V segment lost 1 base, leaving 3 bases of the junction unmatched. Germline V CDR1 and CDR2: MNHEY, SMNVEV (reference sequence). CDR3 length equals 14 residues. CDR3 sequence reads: CASSLFASGYEQYF. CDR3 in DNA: TGTGCCAGCAGTTTATTTGCTAGCGGCTACGAGCAGTACTTC.

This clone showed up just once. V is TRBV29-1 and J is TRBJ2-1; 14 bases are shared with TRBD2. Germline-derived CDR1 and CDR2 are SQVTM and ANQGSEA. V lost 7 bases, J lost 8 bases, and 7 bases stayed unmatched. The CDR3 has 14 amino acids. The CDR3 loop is CSAAGTSGSDEQFF. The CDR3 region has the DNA TGCAGCGCCGCCGGGACTAGCGGGAGCGATGAGCAGTTCTTC.

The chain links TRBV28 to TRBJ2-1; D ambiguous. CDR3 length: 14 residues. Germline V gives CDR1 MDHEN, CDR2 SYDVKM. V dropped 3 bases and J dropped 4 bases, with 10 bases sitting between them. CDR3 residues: CASSLMAAYNEQFF. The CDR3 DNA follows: TGTGCCAGCAGTTTGATGGCGGCATACAATGAGCAGTTCTTC.

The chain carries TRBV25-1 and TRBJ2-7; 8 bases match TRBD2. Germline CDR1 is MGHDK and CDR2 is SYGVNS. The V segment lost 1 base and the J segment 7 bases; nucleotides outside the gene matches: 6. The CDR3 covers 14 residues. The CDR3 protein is CASSESGTRREQYF. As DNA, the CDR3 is TGTGCCAGCAGTGAATCTGGGACTAGACGGGAGCAGTACTTC.

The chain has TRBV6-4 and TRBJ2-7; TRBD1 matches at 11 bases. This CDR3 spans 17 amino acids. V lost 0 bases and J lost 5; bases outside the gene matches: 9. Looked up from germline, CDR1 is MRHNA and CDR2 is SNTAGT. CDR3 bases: TGTGCCAGCAGTGACTCGACAGGGACAGGGGGTGAGAACGAGCAGTACTTC. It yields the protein CASSDSTGTGGENEQYF.

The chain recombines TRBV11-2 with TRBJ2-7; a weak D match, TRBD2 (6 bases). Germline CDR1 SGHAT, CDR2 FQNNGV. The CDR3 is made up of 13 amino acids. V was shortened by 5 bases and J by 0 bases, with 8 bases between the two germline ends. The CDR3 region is CASSAGSSYEQYF. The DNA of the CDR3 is TGTGCCAGCAGCGCGGGAAGCTCCTACGAGCAGTACTTC.

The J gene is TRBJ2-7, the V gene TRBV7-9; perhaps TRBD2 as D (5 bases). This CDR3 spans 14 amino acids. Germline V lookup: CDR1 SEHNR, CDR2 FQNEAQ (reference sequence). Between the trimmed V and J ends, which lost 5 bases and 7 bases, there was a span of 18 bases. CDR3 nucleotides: TGTGCCAGCAGCACCCTTGAGGGTCGGTGGGAGCAGTACTTC. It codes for CASSTLEGRWEQYF.

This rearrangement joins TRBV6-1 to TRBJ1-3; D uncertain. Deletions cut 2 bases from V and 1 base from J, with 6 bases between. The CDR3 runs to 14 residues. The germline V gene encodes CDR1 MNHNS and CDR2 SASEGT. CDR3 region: CASSESGSGNTIYF. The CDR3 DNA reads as TGTGCCAGCAGTGAATCTGGTTCTGGAAACACCATATATTTT.